Following are 14 T cell receptor beta chains from one sample sequenced in a study of identical twins. TCRdb reprocessed the 5' RACE reads via MiXCR and lists one record per CDR3 protein. The data contain about 220,000 distinct CDR3 sequences, roughly 7.5% of them singletons. The same specimen was also included in a second study, on yellow fever vaccine responses in identical twins.

What was sequenced was memory (CD45RO+) T cells sorted from blood. The origin of the receptors is a woman aged 18-30 years in good health.

This clonotype was picked up many times. The J gene is TRBJ1-6, the V gene TRBV6-4, with D tentatively TRBD1 (6 bases). Germline V gene sequence: CDR1 MRHNA, CDR2 SNTAGT. The CDR3 sequence is 13 residues long. V was cut by 8 bases and J by 4 bases, with 9 bases left in between. The CDR3 loop reads CASSQGYNSPLHF. CDR3 coding DNA: TGTGCCAGCTCACAGGGTTATAATTCACCCCTCCACTTT.

The sample holds a few counts of this clonotype. The chain links TRBV9 to TRBJ2-3, with 9 bases matching TRBD2. This CDR3 is 17 amino acids long. Germline CDR1 reads SGDLS; CDR2 reads YYNGEE. J gave up 5 bases and V 5 bases, and 15 bases lay outside the gene matches. CDR3 nucleotide sequence: TGTGCCAGCAGTCACCGAAGCCTAGCGGGAACTCTAGATACGCAGTATTTT. Translating gives CASSHRSLAGTLDTQYF.

This sequence joins TRBV10-3 and TRBJ2-3; possibly TRBD2 for D (6 bases). There are 14 residues in the CDR3. Deletions cut 6 bases from V and 4 bases from J, with 14 bases between. Germline lookup yields CDR1 ENHRY and CDR2 SYGVKD. The CDR3, as DNA: TGTGCCATCAGCGTCAGGGAGGTGGCAGATACGCAGTATTTT. Encoded protein: CAISVREVADTQYF.

The chain combines TRBV12-3 or TRBV12-4 with TRBJ2-7, with 7 bases matching TRBD1. The CDR3 is 13 residues long. After removal of 5 bases from V and 2 bases from J, the junction contained 3 bases not matched to a gene. CDR3 DNA: TGTGCCAGCAGTACAGGGGAAACCTACGAGCAGTACTTC. It is translated as CASSTGETYEQYF.

This clonotype was counted only a few times. The V and J genes are TRBV4-3 and TRBJ2-1; 8 nucleotides align to TRBD1. CDR1 and CDR2 from the germline V gene are LGHNA and YSLEER. The CDR3 spans 15 residues. Germline trimming cut 4 bases from V and 7 bases from J; bases unmatched to any gene: 9. Here the CDR3 reads CASSPGQGWGNEQFF. CDR3 nucleotide sequence: TGCGCCAGCAGCCCAGGACAGGGCTGGGGGAATGAGCAGTTCTTC.

Ten or more counts support this clonotype. The chain couples TRBV7-2 to TRBJ2-2; D is unresolved. The CDR3 totals 14 residues. Deletions cut 2 bases from V and 7 bases from J, with 11 bases between. The V gene's germline CDR1 is SGHTA and CDR2 FQGNSA. The CDR3 loop is CASSLSKLDGELFF. The CDR3 region has the DNA TGTGCCAGCAGCTTATCAAAGCTGGACGGGGAGCTGTTTTTT.

This clonotype was detected only a few times. The J gene is TRBJ2-1, the V gene TRBV7-3; D is ambiguous. The V and J ends lost 2 bases and 10 bases respectively, with 12 bases between them. The CDR3 covers 13 residues. The germline V gene has CDR1 SGHTA and CDR2 FQGTGA. CDR3 sequence reads: CASSLQGIGEQFF. The CDR3 coding sequence is TGTGCCAGCAGCTTACAAGGCATCGGAGAGCAGTTCTTC.

This clonotype has ten or more counts. V and J are TRBV3-1 and TRBJ2-6, with D unclear. The germline gives CDR1 LGHDT, CDR2 YNNKEL (reference sequence). CDR3 length: 15 residues. V was clipped by 10 bases and J by 5 bases, with 18 bases between them. The CDR3 DNA reads as TGTGCCACCAAGTTGGCGTCGAATCGGGCCAACGTCCTGACTTTC. Its protein is CATKLASNRANVLTF.

This clonotype was observed many times. The chain recombines TRBV12-3 or TRBV12-4 with TRBJ2-1; D is possibly TRBD1 (6 bases). CDR3 length: 15 amino acids. The ends were cut back, 3 bases at V and 0 bases at J, with 9 bases in the middle. The DNA for the CDR3 is TGTGCCAGCAGTTTCTCACAGGGCTCCTACAATGAGCAGTTCTTC. It yields the protein CASSFSQGSYNEQFF.

In its sample, this clonotype was seen a few times. The chain links TRBV7-2 to TRBJ2-3; D possibly corresponds to TRBD1 (5 bases). The germline V gene has CDR1 SGHTA and CDR2 FQGNSA. The CDR3 loop spans 15 amino acids. With 4 bases removed from V and 4 bases from J, the gap between germline ends came to 15 bases. CDR3 loop: CASSSVSQGPDTQYF. The CDR3 coding sequence is TGTGCCAGCAGCTCAGTTTCCCAGGGCCCAGATACGCAGTATTTT.

This clonotype occurred a few times. This CDR3 is CASAKELAYEQYF. The DNA for the CDR3 is TGTGCCAGCGCTAAGGAACTAGCGTACGAGCAGTACTTC. The chain uses TRBV6-2 or TRBV6-3 and TRBJ2-7; 7 bases are shared with TRBD2. This CDR3 has 13 amino acids. After removal of 8 bases from V and 4 bases from J, the junction contained 8 bases not matched to a gene. Germline lookup yields CDR1 MNHEY and CDR2 SVGEGT.

This clonotype was counted many times. The rearrangement links TRBV27 to TRBJ2-1, with D perhaps matching TRBD2 (5 bases). Trimming took 5 bases from V and 6 from J, leaving 14 bases between them. From germline, CDR1 is MNHEY and CDR2 SMNVEV (reference sequence). This CDR3 has 14 amino acids. CDR3 sequence (DNA): TGTGCCAGCAGTCTCGCGGGCCTATTCAATGAGCAGTTCTTC. This encodes CASSLAGLFNEQFF.

The sample holds a few counts of this clonotype. The chain is built from TRBV27 and TRBJ2-2; D is possibly TRBD2 (5 bases). Deletions cut 4 bases from V and 1 base from J, with 10 bases between. Germline V gene data show CDR1 as MNHEY and CDR2 as SMNVEV (reference sequence). The CDR3 spans 15 residues. The DNA for the CDR3 is TGTGCCAGCAGTTGGAGCGGTGTGAACACCGGGGAGCTGTTTTTT. It specifies CASSWSGVNTGELFF.

This clonotype was observed at least ten times. Sequence at one end of the junction differs from germline and may be a read error. The chain uses TRBV4-2 and TRBJ2-5; a possible D gene is TRBD2 (6 bases). This CDR3 comprises 13 residues. Germline V lookup: CDR1 LGHNA, CDR2 YNFKEQ. The CDR3 sequence is CASSQDLDGGPVF. The DNA of the CDR3 is TGTGCCAGCAGCCAAGATTTGGACGGGGGACCCGTCTTC.